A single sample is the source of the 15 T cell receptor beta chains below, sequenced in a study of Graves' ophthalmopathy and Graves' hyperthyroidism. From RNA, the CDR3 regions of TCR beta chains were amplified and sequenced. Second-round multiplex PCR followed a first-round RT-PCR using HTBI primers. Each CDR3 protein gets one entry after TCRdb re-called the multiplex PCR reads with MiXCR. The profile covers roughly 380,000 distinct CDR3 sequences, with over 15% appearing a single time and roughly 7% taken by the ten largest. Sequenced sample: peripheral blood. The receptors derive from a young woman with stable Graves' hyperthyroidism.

The CDR3 sequence is CASSLGASIGYEQYF. CDR3 coding DNA: TGTGCCAGCAGCTTAGGGGCCTCTATAGGATACGAGCAGTACTTC. This sequence joins TRBV7-8 and TRBJ2-7; D not resolved. The CDR3 is 15 residues long. The ends were cut back, 1 base at V and 4 bases at J, with 14 bases in the middle. Per germline, CDR1 SGHVS and CDR2 FQNEAQ. The full variable domain, with the rest looked up from reference TRBV7-8 and TRBJ2-7, is GAGVSQSPRYKVAKRGQDVALRCDPISGHVSLFWYQQALGQGPEFLTYFQNEAQLDKSGLPSDRFFAERPEGSVSTLKIQRTQQEDSAVYLCASSLGASIGYEQYFGPGTRLTVT.

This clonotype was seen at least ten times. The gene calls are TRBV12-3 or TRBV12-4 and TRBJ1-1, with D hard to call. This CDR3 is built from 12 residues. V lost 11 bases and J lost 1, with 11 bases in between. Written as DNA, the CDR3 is TGTGCCTCTGGAGAGCAGAACACTGAAGCTTTCTTT. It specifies CASGEQNTEAFF.

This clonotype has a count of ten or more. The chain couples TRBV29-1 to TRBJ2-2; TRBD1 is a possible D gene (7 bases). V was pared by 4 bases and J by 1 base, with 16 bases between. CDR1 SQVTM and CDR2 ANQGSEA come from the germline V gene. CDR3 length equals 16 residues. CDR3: CSVGWGGTVNTGELFF. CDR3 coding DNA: TGCAGCGTTGGGTGGGGCGGGACAGTGAACACCGGGGAGCTGTTTTTT.

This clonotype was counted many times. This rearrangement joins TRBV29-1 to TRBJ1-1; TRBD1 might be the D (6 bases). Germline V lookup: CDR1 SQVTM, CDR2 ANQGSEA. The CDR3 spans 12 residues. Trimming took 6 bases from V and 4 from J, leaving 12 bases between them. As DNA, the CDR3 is TGCAGCGTCACCGGGGGCGTCACTGAAGCTTTCTTT. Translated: CSVTGGVTEAFF. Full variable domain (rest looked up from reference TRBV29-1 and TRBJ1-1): SAVISQKPSRDICQRGTSLTIQCQVDSQVTMMFWYRQQPGQSLTLIATANQGSEATYESGFVIDKFPISRPNLTFSTLTVSNMSPEDSSIYLCSVTGGVTEAFFGQGTRLTVV.

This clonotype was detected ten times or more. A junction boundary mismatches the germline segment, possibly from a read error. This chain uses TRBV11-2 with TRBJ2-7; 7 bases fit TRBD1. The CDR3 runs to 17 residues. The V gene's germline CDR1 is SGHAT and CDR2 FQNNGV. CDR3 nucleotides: TGTGCCGGCAGCTTAAAGGGCTCCGGGACAGTCGAAATGGAGCAGTACTTC. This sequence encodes CAGSLKGSGTVEMEQYF.

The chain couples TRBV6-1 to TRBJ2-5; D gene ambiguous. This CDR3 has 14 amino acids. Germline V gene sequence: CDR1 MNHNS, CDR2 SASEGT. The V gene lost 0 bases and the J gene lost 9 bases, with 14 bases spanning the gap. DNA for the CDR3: TGTGCCAGCAGTGAAGCCGTAGAGAACTCGTCCCAGTACTTC. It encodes CASSEAVENSSQYF.

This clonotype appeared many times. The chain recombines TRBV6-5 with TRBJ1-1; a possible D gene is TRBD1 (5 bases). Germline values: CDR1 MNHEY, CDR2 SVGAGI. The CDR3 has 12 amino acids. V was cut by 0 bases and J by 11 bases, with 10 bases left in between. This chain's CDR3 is CASSYSGVDAFF. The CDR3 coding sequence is TGTGCCAGCAGTTACTCAGGGGTGGATGCTTTCTTT.

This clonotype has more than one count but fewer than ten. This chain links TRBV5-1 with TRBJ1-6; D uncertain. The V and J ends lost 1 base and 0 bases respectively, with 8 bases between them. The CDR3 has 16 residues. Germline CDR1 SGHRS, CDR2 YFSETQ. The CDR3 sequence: CASSLMSSSYNSPLHF. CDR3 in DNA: TGCGCCAGCAGCTTGATGTCTAGCTCCTATAATTCACCCCTCCACTTT.

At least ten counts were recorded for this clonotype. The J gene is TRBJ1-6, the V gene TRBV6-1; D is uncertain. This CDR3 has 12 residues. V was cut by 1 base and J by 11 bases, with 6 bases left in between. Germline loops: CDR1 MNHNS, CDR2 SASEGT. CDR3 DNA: TGTGCCAGCAGTGAAGTGGGAGCACCCCTCCACTTT. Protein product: CASSEVGAPLHF.

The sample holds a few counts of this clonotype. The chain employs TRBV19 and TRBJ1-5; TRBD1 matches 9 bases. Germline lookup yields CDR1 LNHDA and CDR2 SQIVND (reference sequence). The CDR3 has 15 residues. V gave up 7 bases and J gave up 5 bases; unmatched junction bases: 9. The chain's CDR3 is CASTLMTGGHQPQHF. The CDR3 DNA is TGTGCCAGTACCCTGATGACAGGGGGGCATCAGCCCCAGCATTTT.

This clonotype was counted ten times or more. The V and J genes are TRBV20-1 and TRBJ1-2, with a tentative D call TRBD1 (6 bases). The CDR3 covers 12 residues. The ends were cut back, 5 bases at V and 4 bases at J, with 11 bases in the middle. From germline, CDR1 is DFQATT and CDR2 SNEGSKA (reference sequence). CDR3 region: CSAPQGTYGYTF. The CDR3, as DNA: TGCAGTGCTCCACAGGGAACCTATGGCTACACCTTC.

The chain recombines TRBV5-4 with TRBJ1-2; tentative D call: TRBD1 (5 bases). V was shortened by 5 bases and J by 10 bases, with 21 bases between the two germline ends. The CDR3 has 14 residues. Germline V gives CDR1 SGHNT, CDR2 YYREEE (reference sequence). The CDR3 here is CASSRFEGSIDYTF. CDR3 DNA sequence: TGTGCCAGCAGTCGTTTCGAGGGGTCTATTGACTACACCTTC.

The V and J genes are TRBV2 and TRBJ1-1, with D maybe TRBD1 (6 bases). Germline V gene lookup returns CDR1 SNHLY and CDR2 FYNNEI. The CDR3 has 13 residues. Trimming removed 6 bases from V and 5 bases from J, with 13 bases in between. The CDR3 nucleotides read TGTGCCAGCAGGCCCAGGGGAAGGACTGAAGCTTTCTTT. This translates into CASRPRGRTEAFF.

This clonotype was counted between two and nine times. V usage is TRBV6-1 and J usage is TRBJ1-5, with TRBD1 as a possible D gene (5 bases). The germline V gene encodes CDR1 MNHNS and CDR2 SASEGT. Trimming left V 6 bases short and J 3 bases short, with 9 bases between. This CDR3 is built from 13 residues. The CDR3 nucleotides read TGTGCCAGCAGGGAGACAGTCAATCAGCCCCAGCATTTT. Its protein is CASRETVNQPQHF.

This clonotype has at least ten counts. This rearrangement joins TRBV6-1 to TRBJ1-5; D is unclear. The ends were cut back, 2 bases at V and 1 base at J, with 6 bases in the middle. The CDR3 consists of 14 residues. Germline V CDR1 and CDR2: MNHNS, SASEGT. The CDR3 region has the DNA TGTGCCAGCAGTGAACCTTCCAGCAATCAGCCCCAGCATTTT. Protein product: CASSEPSSNQPQHF.